This T cell receptor beta chain came from a study of cytomegalovirus exposure and HLA in healthy donors. V was clipped by 5 bases and J by 6 bases, with 11 bases between them. Germline V gene lookup returns CDR1 SGHTA and CDR2 FQGNSA. This CDR3 comprises 12 residues. Primers: 60 Vbeta forward and 13 Jbeta reverse. Data came from immunoSEQ multiplex PCR; TCRdb stores just in-frame clones and leaves some out. The data hold about 140,000 clones, with 75% observed a single time. The receptor was isolated from a man aged 25 to 40 in good health and CMV-seronegative. The sample consisted of PBMCs. The chain employs TRBV7-2 and TRBJ2-7; tentatively, D is TRBD1 (5 bases). CDR3 amino acids: CASSRQSGEQYF. The CDR3 DNA reads as TGTGCCAGCAGCCGACAGAGTGGCGAGCAGTACTTC.